This T cell receptor (beta chain) comes out of a study of shared clonotypes between healthy human individuals. Study-wide results and caveats: In this cohort, only blood was sampled, and tissue repertoires likely differ.

A word on this clone: Its antigen remains unidentified.

The CDR3 is 11 amino acids. Trimming took off 4 bases at V and 5 bases at J, with 5 bases between the two ends. Per the germline V gene, CDR1 is SEHNR and CDR2 is FQNEAQ (reference sequence). Clones were sequenced by immunoSEQ multiplex PCR, and TCRdb holds only the in-frame ones, with some missing. The sample includes about 2 million clones, about 95% of them seen just once. Naive CD8 isolation took CD45RO-negative cells positively selected for CCR7 and excluded terminally differentiated effector memory CD45RA+ cells. The chain recombines TRBV7-9 with TRBJ1-1; the D is unclear. This receptor was identified in a young man in good health. Sequenced: naive CD8+ T cells sorted from blood. As DNA, the CDR3 is TGTGCCAGCAGCTCGCGGACTGAAGCTTTCTTT. Residues: CASSSRTEAFF. Full variable domain (remainder filled in from reference TRBV7-9 and TRBJ1-1): DTGVSQNPRHKITKRGQNVTFRCDPISEHNRLYWYRQTLGQGPEFLTYFQNEAQLEKSRLLSDRFSAERPKGSFSTLEIQRTEQGDSAMYLCASSSRTEAFFGQGTRLTVV.